The 27 T cell receptor beta chains below come from one sample, sequenced in a study of blood T cell repertoires in COVID-19. TCRdb's table, derived via immunoSEQ multiplex PCR, lists solely in-frame clones and lacks some. The data show a few hundred thousand clones, roughly 85% seen once. The sequencing input was peripheral blood. The receptors were gathered from a woman between 18 and 29 years old with acute or convalescent COVID-19.

J is TRBJ2-3 and V is TRBV15, with TRBD2 matching 9 bases. Trimming at V came to 4 bases and at J to 4 bases, leaving 12 bases not matched to a gene. The CDR3 runs 17 residues. The germline CDR1 and CDR2 sequences are LNHNV and YYDKDF (reference sequence). The CDR3: CATSTALPGLAADTQYF. In DNA, the CDR3 is TGTGCCACCAGCACTGCGCTGCCGGGACTAGCAGCAGATACGCAGTATTTT.

V and J are TRBV10-2 and TRBJ2-2, with a weak D call TRBD2 (5 bases). Germline values: CDR1 WSHSY, CDR2 SAAADI. The V gene lost 4 bases and the J gene lost 5 bases, with 8 bases spanning the gap. The CDR3 covers 13 residues. The CDR3 here is CASSVRETGELFF. The DNA of the CDR3 is TGCGCCAGCAGTGTTAGGGAGACCGGGGAGCTGTTTTTT.

V gene TRBV6-2 or TRBV6-3 combines with J gene TRBJ2-7; possible D gene TRBD1, 5 bases. This CDR3 comprises 16 residues. V was shortened by 5 bases and J by 0 bases, with 17 bases between the two germline ends. Germline CDR1 and CDR2: MNHEY and SVGEGT. Written as DNA, the CDR3 is TGTGCCAGCAGTCCGACCATACACAGGAGCTCCTACGAGCAGTACTTC. Translated, it gives CASSPTIHRSSYEQYF.

This chain links TRBV23-1 with TRBJ2-1; TRBD2 is a possible D gene (7 bases). TRBV23-1 belongs to the ORF category, with a function that is uncertain. This CDR3 is built from 12 residues. V was trimmed by 9 bases and J by 6 bases, leaving 12 bases between them. The CDR3 sequence is CARMGGGNEQFF. The CDR3 coding sequence is TGCGCCAGGATGGGAGGGGGCAATGAGCAGTTCTTC.

This chain connects TRBV5-6 to TRBJ2-4; 12 positions agree with TRBD2. Germline lookup yields CDR1 SGHDT and CDR2 YYEEEE. The CDR3 is 19 amino acids. Germline trimming cut 3 bases from V and 1 base from J; bases unmatched to any gene: 11. As DNA, the CDR3 is TGTGCCAGCAGCTCCCCACCTAGCGGGAGGGCCAGGGCCAAAAACATTCAGTACTTC. Its protein product is CASSSPPSGRARAKNIQYF. The full variable domain, completed using reference TRBV5-6 and TRBJ2-4, is DAGVTQSPTHLIKTRGQQVTLRCSPKSGHDTVSWYQQALGQGPQFIFQYYEEEERQRGNFPDRFSGHQFPNYSSELNVNALLLGDSALYLCASSSPPSGRARAKNIQYFGAGTRLSVL.

The chain uses TRBV5-4 and TRBJ2-7, with D possibly being TRBD2 (6 bases). The V end was cut by 3 bases, the J end by 3 bases, with 13 bases between. CDR1 and CDR2 from the germline V gene are SGHNT and YYREEE (reference sequence). The CDR3 spans 14 residues. CDR3 DNA sequence: TGTGCCAGCAGCTCCGGGACGGGAGACTACGAGCAGTACTTC. Protein product: CASSSGTGDYEQYF.

This clone occurred once. The rearrangement joins TRBV7-2 to TRBJ2-1; perhaps TRBD2 as D (6 bases). The V end lost 5 bases, the J end lost 6 bases, and 17 bases lay between the germline ends. Germline CDR1 is SGHTA and CDR2 is FQGNSA. The CDR3 is 15 amino acids. In nucleotides, the CDR3 is TGTGCCAGCAGCCGGGAGACGGCTCGACTCAATGAGCAGTTCTTC. This sequence encodes CASSRETARLNEQFF.

The V gene is TRBV27, the J gene TRBJ2-1, with 10 positions matching TRBD2. Germline lookup yields CDR1 MNHEY and CDR2 SMNVEV (reference sequence). This CDR3 spans 15 amino acids. V trimming: 7 bases; J trimming: 7 bases; junction bases outside the gene matches: 10. The CDR3 DNA sequence: TGTGCCAGCACCGTAGCGGGAGGCGGGGGGAATGAGCAGTTCTTC. Its translation is CASTVAGGGGNEQFF.

The chain is built from TRBV7-8 and TRBJ1-2; perhaps TRBD1 as D (6 bases). CDR1 and CDR2 from the germline V gene are SGHVS and FQNEAQ. The V end lost 6 bases, the J end lost 2 bases, and 22 bases lay between the germline ends. This CDR3 is built from 17 residues. The CDR3 DNA follows: TGTGCCAGCAGAGGGGGTCAGGGTATAACTCCCAACTATGGCTACACCTTC. Amino acids: CASRGGQGITPNYGYTF.

This chain links TRBV18 with TRBJ1-1; TRBD1 agrees at 7 bases. The CDR3 extends over 13 amino acids. V lost 2 bases to trimming and J lost 3 bases; unmatched junction nucleotides: 0. Germline V gene data show CDR1 as KGHSH and CDR2 as LQKENI. CDR3 region: CASSPGTDTEAFF. The DNA for the CDR3 is TGTGCCAGCTCACCAGGGACAGACACTGAAGCTTTCTTT.

This clone showed up just once. The V and J genes are TRBV7-2 and TRBJ2-7; D is unresolved. Germline values: CDR1 SGHTA, CDR2 FQGNSA. Trimming took 0 bases from V and 0 from J, leaving 9 bases between them. The CDR3 is made up of 15 amino acids. CDR3 DNA: TGTGCCAGCAGCTTAGCTTCTATCGACTCCTACGAGCAGTACTTC. As protein: CASSLASIDSYEQYF.

This clone has ten or more counts. J is TRBJ2-7 and V is TRBV28; 9 bases line up with TRBD2. Losses at the gene ends were 5 bases for V and 0 bases for J; bases not matched to a gene: 5. This CDR3 region has 15 residues. Germline CDR1 is MDHEN and CDR2 is SYDVKM. This chain's CDR3 is CASSSNSGGSYEQYF. The CDR3 DNA sequence: TGTGCCAGCAGTAGTAATAGCGGGGGCTCCTACGAGCAGTACTTC.

This clone is a singleton in its sample. As DNA, the CDR3 is TGTGCCAGTAGACAGGGACTAGCGGGGCCCTCTGGGGCCAACGTCCTGACTTTC. This gives the protein CASRQGLAGPSGANVLTF. The chain recombines TRBV19 with TRBJ2-6, with TRBD2 matching 13 bases. Germline V CDR1 and CDR2: LNHDA, SQIVND (reference sequence). This CDR3 is 18 amino acids long. The V segment lost 6 bases and the J segment 0 bases; nucleotides outside the gene matches: 5.

The rearrangement joins TRBV4-1 to TRBJ1-2; maybe TRBD1 (6 bases). V gave up 0 bases and J gave up 3 bases, with 17 bases separating them. The CDR3 loop spans 17 amino acids. Germline loops: CDR1 MGHRA, CDR2 YSYEKL. CDR3 loop: CASSQDRRLSGDYGYTF. The CDR3 nucleotides read TGCGCCAGCAGCCAAGATCGTCGGCTCTCAGGGGACTATGGCTACACCTTC.

The chain couples TRBV23-1 to TRBJ1-5, with TRBD1 as a possible D gene (5 bases). TRBV23-1 is identified as an open reading frame with a role that is uncertain. V was trimmed by 0 bases and J by 2 bases, leaving 17 bases between them. The CDR3 spans 18 residues. The DNA of the CDR3 is TGCGCCAGCAGTCAATCTATGGGAACGGGAGGGGGCAATCAGCCCCAGCATTTT. Its translation: CASSQSMGTGGGNQPQHF.

The V and J genes are TRBV21-1 and TRBJ2-1; TRBD1 is the table's D call, not checked against the DNA. TRBV21-1 is listed as a pseudogene. This CDR3 contains 15 residues. The chain's CDR3 is CASSTRDCWYNEQFF. Written as DNA, the CDR3 is TGTGCCAGCAGCACCAGGGATTGTTGGTACAATGAGCAGTTCTTC.

The chain carries TRBV27 and TRBJ2-5; 9 bases match TRBD1. Germline loops: CDR1 MNHEY, CDR2 SMNVEV (reference sequence). V lost 5 bases to trimming and J lost 4 bases; unmatched junction nucleotides: 5. The length of the CDR3 is 14 residues. CDR3 sequence: CASSQQGALETQYF. CDR3 coding DNA: TGTGCCAGCAGTCAACAGGGGGCTTTAGAGACCCAGTACTTC.

J is TRBJ2-7 and V is TRBV6-5; possibly TRBD1 for D (6 bases). The V and J ends lost 6 bases and 12 bases respectively, with 18 bases between them. This CDR3 contains 12 residues. Germline CDR1 reads MNHEY; CDR2 reads SVGAGI. This chain's CDR3 is CASRDRGGRGYF. In nucleotides, the CDR3 is TGTGCCAGCAGGGATCGTGGGGGCCGCGGGTACTTC.

The gene calls are TRBV2 and TRBJ1-5, with 12 nucleotides matching TRBD1. Germline V gene data show CDR1 as SNHLY and CDR2 as FYNNEI. Trimming removed 10 bases from V and 3 bases from J; junction bases left unmatched: 7. The CDR3 is 15 amino acids. CDR3 protein: CATQGQGAANQPQHF. In DNA form, the CDR3 reads TGTGCCACTCAGGGACAGGGGGCGGCCAATCAGCCCCAGCATTTT.

The CDR3 DNA follows: TGTGCCAGCGGGACAGGGGGGAACACTGAAGCTTTCTTT. Translation gives CASGTGGNTEAFF. The chain links TRBV19 to TRBJ1-1; TRBD1 aligns across 11 bases. The CDR3 loop spans 13 amino acids. V gave up 9 bases and J gave up 1 base; unmatched junction bases: 1. The germline V gene encodes CDR1 LNHDA and CDR2 SQIVND (reference sequence).

V usage is TRBV6-2 or TRBV6-3 and J usage is TRBJ2-3; the match to TRBD2 covers 15 bases. Germline V gene data show CDR1 as MNHEY and CDR2 as SVGEGT. The V and J ends lost 0 bases and 2 bases, in that order; junction bases with no gene match: 6. This CDR3 has 19 amino acids. CDR3 DNA: TGTGCCAGCAGTTACTCCGGACTAGCGGGAGGGCCTTTCACAGATACGCAGTATTTT. It translates to CASSYSGLAGGPFTDTQYF.

The chain links TRBV27 to TRBJ1-5; a weak D match, TRBD1 (6 bases). The germline V gene has CDR1 MNHEY and CDR2 SMNVEV (reference sequence). With 6 bases removed from V and 4 bases from J, the gap between germline ends came to 16 bases. This CDR3 comprises 15 residues. The CDR3 is CASSIFWGPNQPQHF. The CDR3 nucleotides are TGTGCCAGCAGCATATTTTGGGGGCCTAATCAGCCCCAGCATTTT.

The V gene is TRBV2, the J gene TRBJ1-5; 8 bases map to TRBD1. Germline V CDR1 and CDR2: SNHLY, FYNNEI. This CDR3 is built from 15 residues. Trimming took 5 bases from V and 2 from J; bases not matched to a gene: 5. CDR3 nucleotides: TGTGCCAGCAGTAACGCAGGGGGCGGCAATCAGCCCCAGCATTTT. Translated: CASSNAGGGNQPQHF.

The J gene is TRBJ2-5, the V gene TRBV10-2, with 14 bases lining up with TRBD2. Looked up from germline, CDR1 is WSHSY and CDR2 is SAAADI. V dropped 4 bases and J dropped 6; count of bases not matched to a gene: 7. This CDR3 has 16 residues. CDR3 sequence reads: CASSGRLAGGVKTQYF. In nucleotides, the CDR3 is TGCGCCAGCAGTGGGAGACTAGCGGGAGGGGTTAAGACCCAGTACTTC.

Concerning this clone: Other DNA sequences in the same sample also yield this CDR3. This chain joins TRBV7-3 and TRBJ2-1; D unclear. The CDR3 is 13 residues long. Looked up from germline, CDR1 is SGHTA and CDR2 is FQGTGA. The V gene lost 5 bases and the J gene lost 6 bases, with 11 bases spanning the gap. The CDR3 DNA follows: TGTGCCAGCAGCCCTCGATCAGGCAATGAGCAGTTCTTC. Its protein product is CASSPRSGNEQFF. The entire variable domain, with the rest obtained from reference TRBV7-3 and TRBJ2-1, is as follows: GAGVSQTPSNKVTEKGKYVELRCDPISGHTALYWYRQSLGQGPEFLIYFQGTGAADDSGLPNDRFFAVRPEGSVSTLKIQRTERGDSAVYLCASSPRSGNEQFFGPGTRLTVL.

The V and J genes are TRBV25-1 and TRBJ2-7; D call uncertain. Trimming shortened V by 0 bases and J by 4 bases, and 7 bases separated the two germline ends. Germline loops: CDR1 MGHDK, CDR2 SYGVNS. The CDR3 length is 13 residues. CDR3 amino acids: CASSEYFLYEQYF. CDR3 DNA sequence: TGTGCCAGCAGTGAATATTTCTTATACGAGCAGTACTTC.

The genes are TRBV28 and TRBJ2-5; 15 bases are shared with TRBD2. The CDR3 consists of 17 residues. The junction had 15 bases not matched to a gene; V was cut back by 11 bases and J by 5 bases. The germline CDR1 and CDR2 sequences are MDHEN and SYDVKM. The CDR3 region is CAASPPGLAGGLETQYF. The CDR3 DNA follows: TGTGCCGCCTCCCCCCCGGGACTAGCGGGAGGTTTGGAGACCCAGTACTTC.